Included here is one T cell receptor beta chain sequence, with context. Antigen specificity is unknown. This sample stems from a study of post-analysis software for immune sequencing data. Study information: Courses of disease covered relapsing-remitting, secondary progressive and progressive-relapsing multiple sclerosis.

Carried by the TCR beta cDNA libraries were unique molecular identifiers. Between about 0.85 and 11 million T cells gave rise to some 470,000 cDNA molecules. One entry per CDR3 protein, called by TCRdb with MiXCR from the PCR reads. Of roughly 540,000 distinct CDR3 sequences listed, around 34% are singletons. The germline V gene has CDR1 MRHNA and CDR2 SNTAGT. The CDR3 is 18 residues long. V lost 2 bases and J 2 bases, leaving 19 bases between the germline ends. The study, taken as a whole, reports: Normalized Chao1 diversity in multiple sclerosis patients fell significantly below that of controls. Elevated frequency relative to controls characterized roughly five TRBV segments in patients, TRBV5-6, TRBV5-1 and TRBV20-1 among them. Samples sharing a preparation batch grouped tightly together when assessed by F measure.

V usage is TRBV6-4 and J usage is TRBJ2-4, with TRBD1 as a possible D gene (6 bases). The TCR sequence derives from a girl aged 2 to 17 with multiple sclerosis. Specimen: blood. DNA of the CDR3: TGTGCCAGCAGTGACCCTTATACGCAGGGGAGAACCAAAAACATTCAGTACTTC. It encodes CASSDPYTQGRTKNIQYF.